In its sample, the clone carrying this TCR beta chain was seen a few times. Its antigen is unidentified. The sample is drawn from a study of beta chain features in type 1 diabetes. Overall study findings and caveats: Type 1 diabetes patients showed fewer insertions and more deletions at VDJ junctions. Patients' naive, central memory and Treg TCRB repertoires seemed closer to one another than those of healthy donors.

Each donor gave one heparinised blood draw averaging approximately 120 mL. Trimming removed 5 bases from V and 0 bases from J, with 12 bases in between. The germline V gene encodes CDR1 MNHNS and CDR2 SASEGT. The CDR3 extends over 15 amino acids. Expressed TCRB transcripts were sequenced because the entire RNA isolate underwent reverse transcription. Some 3.8 million reads, on average, came from each naive, central memory and regulatory T cell sample. The data were produced by immunoSEQ multiplex PCR, yet TCRdb's version contains in-frame clones alone and is incomplete. The data hold roughly 250,000 clones, with over 7.5% observed a single time.

The V and J genes are TRBV6-1 and TRBJ2-3; D is possibly TRBD1 (6 bases). This clonotype originated in a woman between 18 and 29 years old in good health. The specimen sequenced was naive CD4+ T cells from blood. As DNA, the CDR3 is TGTGCCAGCAGTTCCAAGGGGGTTAGCACAGATACGCAGTATTTT. Translating it yields CASSSKGVSTDTQYF.